The sequence of this T cell receptor beta chain was determined in a study of blood T cell repertoires in COVID-19. Germline V gene data show CDR1 as SGDLS and CDR2 as YYNGEE. CDR3 length: 16 residues. Trimming at V came to 3 bases and at J to 3 bases, leaving 8 bases not matched to a gene. Authors' analysis steps: Estimates of nucleated cell counts were drawn from the amplification of reference gene primers. Assay used: immunoSEQ multiplex PCR; TCRdb lists only in-frame clones, some missing. The V and J calls and the clone size are those of that table, but D and trimming were determined from the DNA. The sample includes about 170,000 clones, 80% to 85% seen only once; the top ten take under 3%.

The sample was peripheral blood. The V gene is TRBV9, the J gene TRBJ2-3; TRBD2 aligns across 9 bases. This receptor was obtained from a human donor with acute or convalescent COVID-19. The donor label of this sample is uncertain. The DNA for the CDR3 is TGTGCCAGCAGCGCCCCGGGACTAGCAGGGACAGATACGCAGTATTTT. This codes for CASSAPGLAGTDTQYF. The entire variable domain, with the rest obtained from reference TRBV9 and TRBJ2-3, is as follows: DSGVTQTPKHLITATGQRVTLRCSPRSGDLSVYWYQQSLDQGLQFLIQYYNGEERAKGNILERFSAQQFPDLHSELNLSSLELGDSALYFCASSAPGLAGTDTQYFGPGTRLTVL.